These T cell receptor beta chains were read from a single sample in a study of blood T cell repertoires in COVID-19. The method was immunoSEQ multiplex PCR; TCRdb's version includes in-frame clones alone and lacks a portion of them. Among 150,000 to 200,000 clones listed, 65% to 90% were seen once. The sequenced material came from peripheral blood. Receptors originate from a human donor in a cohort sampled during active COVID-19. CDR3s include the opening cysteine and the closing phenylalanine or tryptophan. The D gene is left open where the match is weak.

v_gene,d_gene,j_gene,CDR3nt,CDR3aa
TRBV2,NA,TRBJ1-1,TGTGCCAGCAGTGGGTCAGGTTTTGGGGGGACTGAAGCTTTCTTT,CASSGSGFGGTEAFF
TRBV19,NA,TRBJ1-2,TGTGCCAGTAGCTTGGGAGGGTTTGGCGATGGCTACACCTTC,CASSLGGFGDGYTF
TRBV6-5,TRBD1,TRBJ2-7,TGTGCCAGCAGTACGGCCGGGACAGGGAAACACGAGCAGTACTTC,CASSTAGTGKHEQYF
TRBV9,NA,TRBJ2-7,TGTGCCAGCAGCGATGGGCACGACTACGAGCAGTACTTC,CASSDGHDYEQYF
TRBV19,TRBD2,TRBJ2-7,TGTGCCAGTAGTCTTCGTGGACTAGCGGGCTACGAGCAGTACTTC,CASSLRGLAGYEQYF
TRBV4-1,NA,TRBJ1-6,TGCGCCAGCAGCCAGAATCCGAGCTCCTATAATTCACCCCTCCACTTT,CASSQNPSSYNSPLHF
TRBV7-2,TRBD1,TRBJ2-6,TGTGCCAGCGTTCGAGACAGGGGTACCGGGGCCAACGTCCTGACTTTC,CASVRDRGTGANVLTF
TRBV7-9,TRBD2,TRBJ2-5,TGTGCCAGCAGCTTAACCCGGGGGGGCCGGGAGACCCAGTACTTC,CASSLTRGGRETQYF
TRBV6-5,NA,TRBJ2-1,TGTGCCAGCAGCCCAGGTGAAGGGGGCAATGAGCAGTTCTTC,CASSPGEGGNEQFF
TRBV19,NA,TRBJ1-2,TGTGCCAGTAGTATTGTCTTGGGCACCATGGAAGGCTACACCTTC,CASSIVLGTMEGYTF